This entry is about one TCR beta chain. This record belongs to a study of human CD8 memory T cell subsets. Enrichment for total CD8+ T cells was performed by negative magnetic separation. Researchers made TCR beta libraries via UMI-labeled 5' RACE. TCRdb processed the 5' RACE reads again and assigns one entry to each CDR3 protein, with no DNA. Reported are about 7,000 distinct CDR3 sequences; the ten largest clones contain 22%. CDR1 MGHRA and CDR2 YSYEKL come from the germline V gene. CDR3 size: 13 residues. The TCR comes from a human donor in good health. Sequencing input: CD8+ stem-like memory T cells (TSCM and TCM) sorted from PBMCs. Subset: stem-like memory CD8 T cells (TSTEM), CCR7+ PD-1- TIGIT-. This chain connects TRBV4-1 to TRBJ2-7. The CDR3: CASSQAPADEQYF.